This entry features one T cell receptor beta chain sequence. What it recognizes is unknown. This table comes from immunoSEQ multiplex PCR, and its TCRdb copy is limited to in-frame clones, with some not included. Among around 15,000 clones, 58% were seen once, and the ten largest hold about 8.9%. This sample is drawn from a study of radiation and T cells in renal cell carcinoma. Findings of the study overall: Dominant CDR3 motifs were more common in irradiated tumors than controls.

Treatment described: treatment-naive control, cytoreductive nephrectomy. This CDR3 is built from 13 residues. J lost 5 bases, V lost 8 bases, and 4 bases had no gene match. The V gene's germline CDR1 is SNHLY and CDR2 FYNNEI. V usage is TRBV2 and J usage is TRBJ1-5, with TRBD1 matching over 9 bases. Material: tumor tissue, obtained from a patient whose treatment was nephrectomy without radiotherapy. The receptor's source is a man aged 35 to 55 with renal cell carcinoma. CDR3 nucleotide sequence: TGTGCCAGCGGGGACAGGGACCATCAGCCCCAGCATTTT. Its protein is CASGDRDHQPQHF. The complete variable domain, with remaining parts taken from reference TRBV2 and TRBJ1-5, reads EPEVTQTPSHQVTQMGQEVILRCVPISNHLYFYWYRQILGQKVEFLVSFYNNEISEKSEIFDDQFSVERPDGSNFTLKIRSTKLEDSAMYFCASGDRDHQPQHFGDGTRLSIL.